This T cell receptor (beta chain) was profiled in a study of blood T cells in healthy people across ages. Study-wide findings and caveats: Both higher diversity and more naive CD4+ cells marked long-lived donors when set against aged donors.

V was clipped by 7 bases and J by 5 bases; unmatched bases: 2. CDR3 length equals 13 residues. CDR1 is DFQATT and CDR2 is SNEGSKA in the germline V gene (reference sequence). This clonotype has only a few counts. What it recognizes is unknown. For the second PCR, which ran for about 7 to 11 cycles, a sample-barcoded 5' primer and a J-beta primer mix were used. Each cDNA molecule was tagged by a template-switch adaptor with 12 random nucleotides. Each CDR3 protein is one row after TCRdb ran MiXCR on the 5' RACE reads. The sample contains around 1,500,000 distinct CDR3 sequences, roughly 28% of which appear only once.

This sequence was found in a woman in her twenties or thirties in good health. Sequences were obtained from blood. The gene calls are TRBV20-1 and TRBJ2-1; 13 bases are a match to TRBD2. The DNA for the CDR3 is TGCAGTGGACTAGCGGGAGGCCACAATGAGCAGTTCTTC. Its translation: CSGLAGGHNEQFF.